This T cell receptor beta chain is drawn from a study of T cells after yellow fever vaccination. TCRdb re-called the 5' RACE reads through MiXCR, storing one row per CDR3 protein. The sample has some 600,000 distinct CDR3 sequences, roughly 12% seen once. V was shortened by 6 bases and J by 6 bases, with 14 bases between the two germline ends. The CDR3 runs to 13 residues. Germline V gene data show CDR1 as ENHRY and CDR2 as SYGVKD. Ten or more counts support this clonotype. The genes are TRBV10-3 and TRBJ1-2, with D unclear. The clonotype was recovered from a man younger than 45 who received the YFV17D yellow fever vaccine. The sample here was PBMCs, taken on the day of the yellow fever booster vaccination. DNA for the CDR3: TGTGCCATCAGCGTACAGACGGGGAATGGCTACACCTTC. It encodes CAISVQTGNGYTF.